This T cell receptor (beta chain) appears in the sequencing data of a study of graft-versus-host responses after intestinal transplantation. Study context: Grafts were multivisceral, liver-intestinal, or isolated intestinal. For approximately three years after anti-thymocyte globulin induction, all recipients took tacrolimus and steroids. Study-wide results and caveats: Circulating GvH clone levels at their peak were associated with HvG declines (early post-transplant). The marrow of recipients harbored GvH clones, and ileum or blood showed some of them first.

The table came from immunoSEQ multiplex PCR; TCRdb's copy has only in-frame clones and leaves some out. Among tens of thousands of clones listed, roughly 91% were seen once. For this clone: Antigen unknown.

Trimming left V 3 bases short and J 4 bases short, with 9 bases between. The germline CDR1 and CDR2 sequences are SQVTM and ANQGSEA. The CDR3 runs to 12 residues. This specimen was unstimulated CD8+ T cells sorted from spleen or lymph node cells, taken before intestinal transplant. The clonotype was recovered from a human donor who received an intestinal transplant. The chain employs TRBV29-1 and TRBJ1-2, with TRBD1 as a possible D gene (6 bases). The CDR3 reads CSVDGGLYGYTF. CDR3 in DNA: TGCAGCGTTGACGGGGGGCTCTATGGCTACACCTTC.